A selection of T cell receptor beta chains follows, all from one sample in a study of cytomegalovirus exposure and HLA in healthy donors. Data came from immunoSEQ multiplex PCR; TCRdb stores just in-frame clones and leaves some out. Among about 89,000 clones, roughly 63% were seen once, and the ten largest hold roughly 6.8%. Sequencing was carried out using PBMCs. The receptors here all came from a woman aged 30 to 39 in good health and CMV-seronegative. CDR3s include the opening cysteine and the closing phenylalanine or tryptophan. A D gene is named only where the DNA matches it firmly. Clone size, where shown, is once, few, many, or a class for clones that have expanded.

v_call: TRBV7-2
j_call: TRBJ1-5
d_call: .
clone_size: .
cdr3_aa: CASRRRGAVSEPQHF
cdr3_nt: TGTGCCAGCAGGAGACGGGGGGCCGTTTCGGAGCCCCAGCATTTT

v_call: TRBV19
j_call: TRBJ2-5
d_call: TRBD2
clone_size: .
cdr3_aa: CASSNLTSGTQETQYF
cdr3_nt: TGTGCCAGTAGTAACCTGACTAGCGGGACACAAGAGACCCAGTACTTC

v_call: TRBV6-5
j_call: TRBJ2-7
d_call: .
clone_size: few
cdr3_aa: CASRTGRTYEQYF
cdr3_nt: TGTGCCAGCAGAACGGGGAGAACCTACGAGCAGTACTTC

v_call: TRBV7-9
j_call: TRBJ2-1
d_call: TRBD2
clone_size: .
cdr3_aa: CASSPRAGVDNEQFF
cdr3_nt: TGTGCCAGCAGCCCTCGTGCGGGAGTAGACAATGAGCAGTTCTTC

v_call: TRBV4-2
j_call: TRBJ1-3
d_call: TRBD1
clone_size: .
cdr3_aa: CASSQQGAGGNTIYF
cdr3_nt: TGTGCCAGCAGCCAGCAGGGGGCTGGAGGAAACACCATATATTTT

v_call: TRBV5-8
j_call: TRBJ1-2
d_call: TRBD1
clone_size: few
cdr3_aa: CASSLSGTGSNYGYTF
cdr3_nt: TGTGCCAGCAGCTTGTCCGGGACAGGAAGTAACTATGGCTACACCTTC

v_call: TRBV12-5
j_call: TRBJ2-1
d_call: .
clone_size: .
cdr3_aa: CASPCGLYNEQFF
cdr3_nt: TGTGCTAGTCCATGCGGGCTTTACAATGAGCAGTTCTTC

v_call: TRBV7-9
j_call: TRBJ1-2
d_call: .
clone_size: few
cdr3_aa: CASSRTDSLAYGYTF
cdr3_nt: TGTGCCAGCAGCCGCACGGACAGCTTGGCGTATGGCTACACCTTC

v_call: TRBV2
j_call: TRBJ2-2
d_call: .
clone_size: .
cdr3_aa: CASSFPPVELFF
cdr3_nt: TGTGCCAGCAGTTTCCCTCCGGTAGAACTGTTTTTT

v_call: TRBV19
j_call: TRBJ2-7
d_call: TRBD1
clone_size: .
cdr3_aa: CASSYGTGPYEQYF
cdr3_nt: TGTGCCAGTAGCTATGGGACAGGTCCCTACGAGCAGTACTTC

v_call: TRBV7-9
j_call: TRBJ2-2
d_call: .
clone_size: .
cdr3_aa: CASSLRTASLELFF
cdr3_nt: TGTGCCAGCAGCCTCCGGACAGCTTCGTTGGAGCTGTTCTTT

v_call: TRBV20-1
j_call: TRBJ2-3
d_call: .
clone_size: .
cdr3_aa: CSAPSTDTQYF
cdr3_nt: TGCAGTGCTCCTAGCACAGATACGCAGTATTTT

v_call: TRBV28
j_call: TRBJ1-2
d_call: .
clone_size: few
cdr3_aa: CASGGTPNYGYTF
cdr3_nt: TGTGCCAGCGGGGGGACTCCTAACTATGGCTACACCTTC

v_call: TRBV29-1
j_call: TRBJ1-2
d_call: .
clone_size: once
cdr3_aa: CSVEGGGATNYGYTF
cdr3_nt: TGCAGCGTTGAAGGCGGAGGGGCCACTAACTATGGCTACACCTTC

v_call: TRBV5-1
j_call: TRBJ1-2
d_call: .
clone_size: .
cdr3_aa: CASSLWQGETGYTF
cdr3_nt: TGCGCCAGCAGCTTGTGGCAGGGTGAGACTGGCTACACCTTC

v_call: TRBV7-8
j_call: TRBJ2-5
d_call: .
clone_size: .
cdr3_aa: CASSLTGTQYF
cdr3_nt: TGTGCCAGCAGCTTAACGGGGACCCAGTACTTC

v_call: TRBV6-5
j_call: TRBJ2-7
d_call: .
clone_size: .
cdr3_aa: CASSPETARVYEQYF
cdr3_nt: TGTGCCAGCAGTCCGGAGACAGCTAGAGTCTACGAGCAGTACTTC

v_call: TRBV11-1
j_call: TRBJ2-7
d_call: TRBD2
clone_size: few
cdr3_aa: CASSRSGSAGEQYF
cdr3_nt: TGTGCCAGCAGTCGTAGCGGGAGTGCCGGCGAGCAGTACTTC

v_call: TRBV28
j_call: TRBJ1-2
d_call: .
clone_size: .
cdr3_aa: CASSPGRGAYGYTF
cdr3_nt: TGTGCCAGCAGCCCCGGGAGGGGTGCTTATGGCTACACCTTC

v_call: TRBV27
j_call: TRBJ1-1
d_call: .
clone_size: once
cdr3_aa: CASSPSLNTEAFF
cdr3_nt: TGTGCCAGCAGTCCCAGTTTGAACACTGAAGCTTTCTTT

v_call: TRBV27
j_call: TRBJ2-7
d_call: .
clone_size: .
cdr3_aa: CASSFGRGLLYEQYF
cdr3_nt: TGTGCCAGCAGTTTCGGGCGGGGGCTCCTCTACGAGCAGTACTTC

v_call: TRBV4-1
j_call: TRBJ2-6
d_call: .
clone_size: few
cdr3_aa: CASSKGGPGAGANVLTF
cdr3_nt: TGCGCCAGCAGCAAAGGAGGGCCTGGGGCTGGGGCCAACGTCCTGACTTTC

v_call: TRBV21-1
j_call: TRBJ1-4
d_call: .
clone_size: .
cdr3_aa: CASSCPGTANEKLFF
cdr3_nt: TGTGCCAGCAGCTGTCCCGGGACAGCTAATGAAAAACTGTTTTTT

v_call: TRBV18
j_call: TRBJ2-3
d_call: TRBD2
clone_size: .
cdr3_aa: CASSPPSGGGTDTQYF
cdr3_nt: TGTGCCAGCTCACCACCTAGCGGGGGGGGCACAGATACGCAGTATTTT

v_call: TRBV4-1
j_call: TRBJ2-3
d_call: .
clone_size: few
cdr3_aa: CASSQDREDTQYF
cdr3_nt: TGCGCCAGCAGCCAAGATCGGGAAGATACGCAGTATTTT

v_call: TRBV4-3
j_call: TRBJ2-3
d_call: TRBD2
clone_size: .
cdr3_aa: CASSQVWTSGSTDPSTDTQYF
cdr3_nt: TGCGCCAGCAGCCAAGTCTGGACTAGCGGGAGTACTGACCCTAGCACAGATACGCAGTATTTT

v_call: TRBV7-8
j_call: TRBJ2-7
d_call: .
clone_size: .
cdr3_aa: CASSLGNRAIANEQYF
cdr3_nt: TGTGCCAGCAGCTTAGGAAACAGGGCAATCGCTAACGAGCAGTACTTC

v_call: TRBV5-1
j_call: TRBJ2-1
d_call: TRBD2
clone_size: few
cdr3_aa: CASSAGLAGSYNEQFF
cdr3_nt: TGCGCCAGCAGCGCCGGACTAGCCGGCTCCTACAATGAGCAGTTCTTC

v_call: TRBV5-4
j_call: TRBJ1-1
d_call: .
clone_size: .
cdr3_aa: CASSVVRETTEAFF
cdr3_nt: TGTGCCAGCAGCGTTGTCAGGGAAACCACTGAAGCTTTCTTT

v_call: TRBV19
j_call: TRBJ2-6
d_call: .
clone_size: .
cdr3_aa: CASSIPGVGANVLTF
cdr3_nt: TGTGCCAGTAGTATACCAGGGGTCGGGGCCAACGTCCTGACTTTC

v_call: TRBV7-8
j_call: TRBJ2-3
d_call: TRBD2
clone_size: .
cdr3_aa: CASSLASGPGGTDTQYF
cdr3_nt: TGTGCCAGCAGCTTAGCCTCTGGGCCGGGAGGAACAGATACGCAGTATTTT

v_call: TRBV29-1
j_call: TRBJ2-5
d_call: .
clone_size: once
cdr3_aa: CSVYSSYQETQYF
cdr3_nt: TGCAGCGTTTATTCTTCGTACCAAGAGACCCAGTACTTC

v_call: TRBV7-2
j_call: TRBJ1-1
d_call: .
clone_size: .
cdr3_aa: CASSSRLPTEAFF
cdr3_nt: TGTGCCAGCAGCTCGCGACTCCCCACTGAAGCTTTCTTT

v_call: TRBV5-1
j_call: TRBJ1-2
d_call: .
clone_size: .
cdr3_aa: CASGLQGTFYGYTF
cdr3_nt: TGCGCCAGCGGCTTGCAGGGAACCTTCTATGGCTACACCTTC

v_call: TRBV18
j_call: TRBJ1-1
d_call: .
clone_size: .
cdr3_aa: CASSPPSQGSTEAFF
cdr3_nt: TGTGCCAGCTCACCACCGTCACAAGGGAGCACTGAAGCTTTCTTT

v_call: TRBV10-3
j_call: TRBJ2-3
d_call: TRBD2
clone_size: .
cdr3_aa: CAIGLGLAGGPGTDTQYF
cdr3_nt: TGTGCCATTGGCCTAGGACTAGCGGGGGGGCCGGGCACAGATACGCAGTATTTT

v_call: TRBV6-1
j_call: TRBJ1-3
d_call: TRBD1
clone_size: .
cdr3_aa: CASSLQGVSGNTIYF
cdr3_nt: TGTGCCAGCAGTTTACAGGGGGTCTCTGGAAACACCATATATTTT

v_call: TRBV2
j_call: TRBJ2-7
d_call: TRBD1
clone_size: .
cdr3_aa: CASRTGGEQYF
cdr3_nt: TGTGCCAGCAGGACAGGGGGCGAGCAGTACTTC

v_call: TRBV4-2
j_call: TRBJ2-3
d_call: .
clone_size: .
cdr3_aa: CASSQEPPGGGAGDTQYF
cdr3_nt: TGTGCCAGCAGCCAAGAACCCCCCGGCGGGGGCGCCGGAGATACGCAGTATTTT

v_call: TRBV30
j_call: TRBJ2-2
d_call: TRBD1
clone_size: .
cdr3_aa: CAWSVLDRGAGELFF
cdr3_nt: TGTGCCTGGAGTGTGTTGGACAGGGGTGCCGGGGAGCTGTTTTTT

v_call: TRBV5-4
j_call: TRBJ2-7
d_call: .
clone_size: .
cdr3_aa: CASSLGGGYYEQYF
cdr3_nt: TGTGCCAGCAGCTTGGGCGGGGGCTACTACGAGCAGTACTTC

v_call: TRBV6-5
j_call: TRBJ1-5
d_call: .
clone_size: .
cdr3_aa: CASGAVQPQHF
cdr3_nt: TGTGCCAGCGGCGCGGTTCAGCCCCAGCATTTT

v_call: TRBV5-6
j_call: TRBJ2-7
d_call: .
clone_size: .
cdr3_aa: CASSFSVGGEQYF
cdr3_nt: TGTGCCAGCAGCTTCTCCGTTGGAGGCGAGCAGTACTTC

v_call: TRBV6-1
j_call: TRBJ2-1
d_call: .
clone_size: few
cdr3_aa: CASTRPEDNEQFF
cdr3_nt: TGTGCCAGCACCAGGCCAGAAGACAATGAGCAGTTCTTC

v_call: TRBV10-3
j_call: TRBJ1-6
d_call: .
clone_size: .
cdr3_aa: CALRAESASPLHF
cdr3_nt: TGTGCCCTGAGGGCAGAATCGGCTTCACCCCTCCACTTT

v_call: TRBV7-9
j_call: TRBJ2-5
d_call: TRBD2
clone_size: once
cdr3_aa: CASTLAGGTQETQYF
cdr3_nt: TGTGCCAGCACCTTAGCGGGGGGGACACAAGAGACCCAGTACTTC